This is a list of T cell receptor beta chains from one sample in a study of cytomegalovirus exposure and HLA in healthy donors. The data were produced by immunoSEQ multiplex PCR, yet TCRdb's version contains in-frame clones alone and is incomplete. The sample lists 55,000 to 75,000 clones; around 74% were seen once. Sequenced material: PBMCs. All receptors come from a human donor in good health. CDR3s include the opening cysteine and the closing phenylalanine or tryptophan. A D gene is named only where the DNA matches it firmly. Where a row states a size, it is once, few, many or the class of an expanded clone; other rows omit it.

d_gene	v_gene	abundance	j_gene	CDR3aa	CDR3nt
TRBD1	TRBV10-1	NA	TRBJ2-7	CASSRDNRGEQYF	TGCGCCAGCAGCCGGGACAACAGGGGGGAGCAGTACTTC
NA	TRBV5-1	once	TRBJ2-5	CASSDDPGLQETQYF	TGCGCCAGCAGCGATGACCCGGGACTCCAAGAGACCCAGTACTTC
TRBD1	TRBV4-2	NA	TRBJ2-2	CASSQETGGANTGELFF	TGTGCCAGCAGCCAAGAAACAGGGGGCGCGAACACCGGGGAGCTGTTTTTT
NA	TRBV7-6	few	TRBJ2-7	CASSPTSSEQYF	TGTGCCAGCAGCCCCACTTCTAGCGAGCAGTACTTC
TRBD1	TRBV29-1	once	TRBJ2-4	CSVDTGVDIQYF	TGCAGCGTCGATACAGGGGTTGACATTCAGTACTTC
TRBD2	TRBV14	NA	TRBJ2-1	CASSHGLAGGNEQFF	TGTGCCAGCAGCCATGGACTAGCGGGAGGAAATGAGCAGTTCTTC
NA	TRBV6-5	NA	TRBJ2-2	CASSYRVTGELFF	TGTGCCAGCAGTTACCGGGTCACCGGGGAGCTGTTTTTT
TRBD1	TRBV9	NA	TRBJ2-2	CASSEGQGAPGELFF	TGTGCCAGCAGCGAGGGACAGGGGGCGCCCGGGGAGCTGTTTTTT
NA	TRBV2	NA	TRBJ1-1	CASRPSGVEAFF	TGTGCCAGCAGACCCTCAGGGGTGGAAGCTTTCTTT
NA	TRBV10-1	NA	TRBJ1-2	CASSEGLPQDYGYTF	TGCGCCAGCAGTGAGGGACTACCCCAGGACTATGGCTACACCTTC
NA	TRBV27	NA	TRBJ1-1	CASSLGSSTEAFF	TGTGCCAGCAGTTTGGGCAGCTCCACTGAAGCTTTCTTT
NA	TRBV28	NA	TRBJ2-1	CASSSRGGPYNEQFF	TGTGCCAGCAGTTCCCGAGGGGGACCCTACAATGAGCAGTTCTTC
NA	TRBV10-3	few	TRBJ2-5	CAISARGQETQYF	TGTGCCATCAGTGCACGCGGGCAAGAGACCCAGTACTTC
NA	TRBV5-1	NA	TRBJ2-7	CASSYMTNPGEQYF	TGCGCCAGCAGCTATATGACTAACCCGGGCGAGCAGTACTTC
NA	TRBV28	NA	TRBJ2-7	CASSYAGAGEQYF	TGTGCCAGCAGTTATGCAGGGGCCGGTGAGCAGTACTTC
TRBD1	TRBV10-3	once	TRBJ1-5	CAISAKGDRAANQPQHF	TGTGCCATCAGTGCGAAGGGGGACAGGGCGGCAAATCAGCCCCAGCATTTT
TRBD2	TRBV30	NA	TRBJ2-1	CAWGRGLAGEGCFF	TGTGCCTGGGGACGGGGACTAGCGGGAGAGGGGTGTTTCTTC
NA	TRBV21-1	NA	TRBJ2-5	CASSKAFEFPYQETQYF	TGTGCCAGCAGCAAAGCGTTCGAGTTCCCGTACCAAGAGACCCAGTACTTC
NA	TRBV28	NA	TRBJ1-5	CASSLAGGAYNQPQHF	TGTGCCAGCAGTTTAGCGGGGGGAGCCTACAATCAGCCCCAGCATTTT
TRBD1	TRBV28	NA	TRBJ2-1	CASSRPDRGNEQFF	TGTGCCAGCAGTCGGCCCGACAGGGGAAATGAGCAGTTCTTC
NA	TRBV4-2	few	TRBJ1-2	CASSQPTINYGYTF	TGTGCCAGCAGCCAACCGACAATAAACTATGGCTACACCTTC
NA	TRBV7-9	NA	TRBJ2-4	CASSAGTLAKNIQYF	TGTGCCAGCAGCGCCGGGACTCTAGCCAAAAACATTCAGTACTTC
TRBD2	TRBV6-5	NA	TRBJ2-7	CASSSPSGRGEQYF	TGTGCCAGCAGTTCTCCTAGCGGGAGAGGGGAGCAGTACTTC
NA	TRBV10-1	NA	TRBJ2-5	CASSESRPPGETQYF	TGCGCCAGCAGTGAATCCCGTCCCCCCGGAGAGACCCAGTACTTC
NA	TRBV5-1	NA	TRBJ1-1	CASSLAGHQNTEAFF	TGCGCCAGCAGCTTGGCCGGACACCAGAACACTGAAGCTTTCTTT
TRBD1	TRBV7-2	few	TRBJ1-5	CASSLWTGGDQPQHF	TGTGCCAGCAGCTTATGGACAGGGGGCGATCAGCCCCAGCATTTT
NA	TRBV7-9	NA	TRBJ1-1	CASSSSDSNTEAFF	TGTGCCAGCAGCTCGTCTGACAGCAACACTGAAGCTTTCTTT
NA	TRBV2	once	TRBJ1-5	CASRRGQWGDQPQHF	TGTGCCAGTCGTCGAGGGCAGTGGGGAGATCAGCCCCAGCATTTT
TRBD2	TRBV27	NA	TRBJ2-4	CASSFSGRANIQYF	TGTGCCAGCAGTTTTAGCGGGAGGGCCAACATTCAGTACTTC
TRBD2	TRBV27	once	TRBJ2-7	CASSPRDYTYEQYF	TGTGCCAGCAGTCCCAGGGACTATACCTACGAGCAGTACTTC
TRBD1	TRBV6-5	NA	TRBJ1-1	CASLQGENTEAFF	TGTGCCAGCCTTCAGGGGGAGAACACTGAAGCTTTCTTT
NA	TRBV25-1	NA	TRBJ1-2	CASQGWVDYGYTF	TGTGCCAGCCAGGGGTGGGTAGACTATGGCTACACCTTC
NA	TRBV15	NA	TRBJ1-5	CATSRERAGNSNQPQHF	TGTGCCACCAGCAGAGAGAGGGCAGGCAATAGCAATCAGCCCCAGCATTTT
TRBD2	TRBV5-1	NA	TRBJ2-7	CASSLDELAGRYEQYF	TGCGCCAGCAGCTTGGATGAACTAGCGGGAAGGTACGAGCAGTACTTC
NA	TRBV4-1	NA	TRBJ1-5	CASSLSGTPNQPQHF	TGCGCCAGCAGCTTATCCGGGACTCCCAATCAGCCCCAGCATTTT
TRBD2	TRBV30	NA	TRBJ2-1	CAWGAGVGYNEQFF	TGTGCCTGGGGCGCGGGAGTCGGGTACAATGAGCAGTTCTTC
NA	TRBV11-3	NA	TRBJ2-7	CASSPTWTARTYEQYF	TGTGCCAGCAGCCCTACATGGACAGCCCGAACCTACGAGCAGTACTTC
TRBD1	TRBV4-1	once	TRBJ1-1	CASSQDPRDRGQNEAFF	TGCGCCAGCAGCCAAGATCCGAGGGACAGGGGGCAGAATGAAGCTTTCTTT
TRBD2	TRBV14	NA	TRBJ2-2	CASSQLAGGELFF	TGTGCCAGCAGCCAGTTAGCGGGCGGGGAGCTGTTTTTT